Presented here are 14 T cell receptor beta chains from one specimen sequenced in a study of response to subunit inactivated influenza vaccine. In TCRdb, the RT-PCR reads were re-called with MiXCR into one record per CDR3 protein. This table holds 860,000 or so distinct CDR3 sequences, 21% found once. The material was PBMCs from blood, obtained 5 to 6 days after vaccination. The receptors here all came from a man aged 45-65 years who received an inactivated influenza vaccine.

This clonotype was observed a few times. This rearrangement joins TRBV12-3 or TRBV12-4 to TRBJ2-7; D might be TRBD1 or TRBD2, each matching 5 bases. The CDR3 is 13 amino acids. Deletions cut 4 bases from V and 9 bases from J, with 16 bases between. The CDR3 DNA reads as TGTGCCAGCAGTTCCGGGACGCGGCTGGTGCAGTACTTC. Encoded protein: CASSSGTRLVQYF.

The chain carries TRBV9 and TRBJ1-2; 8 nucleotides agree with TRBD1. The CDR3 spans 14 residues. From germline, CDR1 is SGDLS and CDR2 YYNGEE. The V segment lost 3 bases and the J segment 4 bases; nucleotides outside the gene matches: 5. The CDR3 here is CASSGRTGLYGYTF. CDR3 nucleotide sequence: TGTGCCAGCAGCGGAAGGACAGGGCTCTATGGCTACACCTTC.

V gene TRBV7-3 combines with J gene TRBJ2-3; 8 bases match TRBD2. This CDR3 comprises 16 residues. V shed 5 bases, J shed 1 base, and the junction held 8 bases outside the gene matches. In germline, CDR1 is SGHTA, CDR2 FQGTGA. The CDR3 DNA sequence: TGTGCCAGCAGCCCTACCCCGGGACTAGGCACAGATACGCAGTATTTT. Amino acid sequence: CASSPTPGLGTDTQYF.

CDR3 nucleotides: TGTGCCAGCAGTGGCGGGACAGGGGGCCGCTACGAGCAGTACTTC. This encodes CASSGGTGGRYEQYF. The V gene is TRBV25-1, the J gene TRBJ2-7; 12 bases map to TRBD1. Per germline, CDR1 MGHDK and CDR2 SYGVNS. The CDR3 loop spans 15 amino acids. Unmatched junction bases numbered 4, after V lost 4 bases and J lost 3 bases.

CDR3 loop: CSVSGLAGSYNEQFF. The CDR3 nucleotides are TGCAGCGTGTCGGGACTAGCGGGCTCCTACAATGAGCAGTTCTTC. V and J are TRBV29-1 and TRBJ2-1, with 12 bases fitting TRBD2. With 6 bases clipped from V and 0 bases from J, the junction kept 3 bases outside the gene matches. The germline V gene has CDR1 SQVTM and CDR2 ANQGSEA. This CDR3 has 15 residues.

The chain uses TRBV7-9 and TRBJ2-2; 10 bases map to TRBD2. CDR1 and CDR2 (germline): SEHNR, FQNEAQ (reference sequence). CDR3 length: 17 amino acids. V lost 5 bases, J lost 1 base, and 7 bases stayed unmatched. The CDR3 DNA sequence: TGTGCCAGCAGCACGCCTACTAGCGGGGTGAACACCGGGGAGCTGTTTTTT. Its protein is CASSTPTSGVNTGELFF.

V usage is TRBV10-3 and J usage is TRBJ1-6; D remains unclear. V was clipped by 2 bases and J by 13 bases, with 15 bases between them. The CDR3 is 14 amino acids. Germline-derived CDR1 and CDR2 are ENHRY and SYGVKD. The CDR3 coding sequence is TGTGCCATCAGTGAGGCGACAAGCCCCGAGCCCCTCCACTTT. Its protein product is CAISEATSPEPLHF.

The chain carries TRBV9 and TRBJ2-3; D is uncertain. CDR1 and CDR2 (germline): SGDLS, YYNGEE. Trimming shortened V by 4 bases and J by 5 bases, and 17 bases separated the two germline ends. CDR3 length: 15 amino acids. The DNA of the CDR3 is TGTGCCAGCAGCCCCCAGGACCAGAGAAAAGATACGCAGTATTTT. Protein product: CASSPQDQRKDTQYF.

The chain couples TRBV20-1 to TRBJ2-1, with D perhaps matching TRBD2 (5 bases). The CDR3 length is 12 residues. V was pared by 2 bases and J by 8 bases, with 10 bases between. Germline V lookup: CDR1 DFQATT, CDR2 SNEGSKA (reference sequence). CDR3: CSARTRYDEQFF. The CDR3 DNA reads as TGCAGTGCTAGAACTAGGTACGATGAGCAGTTCTTC.

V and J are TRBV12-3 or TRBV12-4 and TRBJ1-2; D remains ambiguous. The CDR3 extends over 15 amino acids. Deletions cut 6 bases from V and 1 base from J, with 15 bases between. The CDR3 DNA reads TGTGCCAGCAGCCGTCGCCGGACGGGTAACTATGGCTACACCTTC. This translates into CASSRRRTGNYGYTF.

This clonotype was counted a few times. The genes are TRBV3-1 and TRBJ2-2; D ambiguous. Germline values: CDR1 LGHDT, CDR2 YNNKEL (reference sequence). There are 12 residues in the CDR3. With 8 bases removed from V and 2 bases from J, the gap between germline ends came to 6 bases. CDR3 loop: CASDPNTGELFF. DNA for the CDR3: TGTGCCAGCGACCCAAACACCGGGGAGCTGTTTTTT.

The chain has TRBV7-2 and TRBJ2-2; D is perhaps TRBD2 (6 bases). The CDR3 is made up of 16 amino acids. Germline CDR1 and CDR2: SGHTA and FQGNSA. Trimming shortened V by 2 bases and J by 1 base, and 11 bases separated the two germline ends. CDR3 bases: TGTGCCAGCAGCTTAATAAGGGGAGGGAACACCGGGGAGCTGTTTTTT. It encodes CASSLIRGGNTGELFF.

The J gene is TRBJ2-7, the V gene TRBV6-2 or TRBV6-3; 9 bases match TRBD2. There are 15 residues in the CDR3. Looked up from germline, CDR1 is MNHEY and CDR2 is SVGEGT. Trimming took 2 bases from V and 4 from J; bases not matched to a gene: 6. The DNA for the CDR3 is TGTGCCAGCAGTTACCGCGGGAGGGCCTTTTACGAGCAGTACTTC. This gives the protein CASSYRGRAFYEQYF.

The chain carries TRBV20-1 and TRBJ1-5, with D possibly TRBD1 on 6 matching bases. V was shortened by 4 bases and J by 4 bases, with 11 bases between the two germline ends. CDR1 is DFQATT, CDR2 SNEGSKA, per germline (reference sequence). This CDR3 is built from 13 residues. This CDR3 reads CSAKGVGNQPQHF. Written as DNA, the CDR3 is TGCAGTGCTAAGGGGGTTGGAAATCAGCCCCAGCATTTT.